The following is a T cell receptor (beta chain) sequence with its context. The antigen remains unidentified. A 5'RACE reaction primed in the constant segment made cDNA libraries of TCR alpha and TCR beta, and these carried sample barcodes and UMIs. TCRdb reanalysed the 5' RACE reads using MiXCR and keeps one entry per CDR3 protein. The sample consists of more than 200,000 distinct CDR3 sequences, 16% of them appearing once. The V end lost 5 bases, the J end lost 5 bases, and 18 bases lay between the germline ends. Germline CDR1 reads SEHNR; CDR2 reads FQNEAQ (reference sequence). The CDR3 is 15 residues long. The data were obtained in a study of T-cell memory formation after mild COVID-19. Study-wide background: The TCR clusters were mostly specific to one donor. Study findings and constraints: CM and EM subsets held most contracting CD4+ clones; EMRA held CD8+ ones. Later expanders leaned CD4+, whereas clones that contracted between day 15 and 85 were balanced CD4/CD8.

This TCR came from a man younger than 35 who had mild COVID-19 (a few samples of this study predate the infection). Cell type and time point are not known. The sequencing input was PBMCs or a T cell subset sorted from them (not recorded which). V is TRBV7-9 and J is TRBJ2-5; D remains unclear. The CDR3 DNA is TGTGCCAGCAGCCCTCGGGCCCAACTGGGGGAGACCCAGTACTTC. This encodes CASSPRAQLGETQYF.